The clone carrying this T cell receptor (beta chain) was picked up one time. The CDR3 length is 15 residues. The V end was cut by 5 bases, the J end by 8 bases, with 16 bases between. The germline CDR1 and CDR2 sequences are KGHSH and LQKENI. The record originates from a study of OX40 agonist ivuxolimab in advanced cancers. Data came from immunoSEQ multiplex PCR; TCRdb stores just in-frame clones and leaves some out. Among tens of thousands of clones listed, about 80% were seen once. The rearrangement links TRBV18 to TRBJ1-6; tentative D call: TRBD1 (5 bases). The input for sequencing was CD4+ or CD8+ T cells sorted from blood, taken in a trial of the OX40 agonist ivuxolimab. The clonotype comes from an adult with an advanced solid tumor such as melanoma, head and neck, liver or kidney cancer. CDR3 DNA sequence: TGTGCCAGCTCAACGGCTGGGGGTAATCATTCACCCCTCCACTTT. This encodes CASSTAGGNHSPLHF.